These T cell receptor beta chains were read from a single sample in a study of CD8 T cells in ankylosing spondylitis. TCRdb redid the calling of the 5' RACE reads with MiXCR, one entry per CDR3 protein. The sample yields more than 600,000 distinct CDR3 sequences, roughly 19% seen once. Input material: blood, either unsorted or a sorted T cell fraction (not recorded which). The receptors come from a male donor with ankylosing spondylitis. CDR3s include the opening cysteine and the closing phenylalanine or tryptophan. D genes are given only for firm matches. Rows give clone size only sometimes, using once, few, many, or a class for an expanded clone.

>TRBV19|.|TRBJ2-3|many
TGTGCCAGTAGTATGGGCTACATCAAGGGCACAGATACGCAGTATTTT
CASSMGYIKGTDTQYF
>TRBV10-3|.|TRBJ2-7|few
TGTGCCATCAGTGAGTGGGGCTACGAGCAGTACTTC
CAISEWGYEQYF
>TRBV18|TRBD1|TRBJ2-7|.
TGTGCCAGCTCACCGGGACAGCACGAGGAGCAGTACTTC
CASSPGQHEEQYF
>TRBV4-1|TRBD1|TRBJ2-4|.
TGCGCCAGCAGCTCTCGACAGGGCGGCGACATTCAGTACTTC
CASSSRQGGDIQYF
>TRBV15|.|TRBJ1-4|few
TGTGCCACCAGCAGAGGGATTTCTAATGAAAAACTGTTTTTT
CATSRGISNEKLFF
>TRBV18|TRBD1|TRBJ2-5|few
TGTGCCAGCTCGTCCAAGACAGGGCGGGAGACCCAGTACTTC
CASSSKTGRETQYF
>TRBV20-1|.|TRBJ2-1|.
TGCAGTACTGTCCGGGGCGAAAACAATGAGCAGTTCTTC
CSTVRGENNEQFF
>TRBV3-1|.|TRBJ1-6|few
TGTGCCAGCAGCCCAAATATGGAGTATAATTCACCCCTCCACTTT
CASSPNMEYNSPLHF
>TRBV20-1|.|TRBJ2-5|.
TGCAGTGTCAGTCTGGGGGGCGGTCCGGGAGAGACCCAGTACTTC
CSVSLGGGPGETQYF
>TRBV4-3|.|TRBJ2-3|few
TGCGCCAGCAGCCAAGATCTGGGTAGCGGAAACAAGGGATATACGCAGTATTTT
CASSQDLGSGNKGYTQYF
>TRBV5-6|.|TRBJ2-3|few
TGTGCCAGCAGCTTACCATACAGGGTTAGCACAGATACGCAGTATTTT
CASSLPYRVSTDTQYF
>TRBV15|.|TRBJ2-7|.
TGTGCCACCAGCAGGGTAGCAGGTGAGCAGTACTTC
CATSRVAGEQYF
>TRBV27|TRBD2|TRBJ2-5|.
TGTGCCAGCAGTTTCACTAGCGGGAGTGTAGAGACCCAGTACTTC
CASSFTSGSVETQYF
>TRBV20-1|.|TRBJ2-3|.
TGCAGTGCTGACGTATTAGGGACACTAAGCACAGATACGCAGTATTTT
CSADVLGTLSTDTQYF
>TRBV20-1|TRBD1|TRBJ1-1|.
TGCAGTGCACCCAGGGGGGAAGGCGGGACTGAAGCTTTCTTT
CSAPRGEGGTEAFF
>TRBV18|TRBD1|TRBJ2-7|few
TGTGCCAGCTCACCACAACTGGGACAGGGCGAGCAGTACTTC
CASSPQLGQGEQYF
>TRBV20-1|.|TRBJ2-5|few
TGCAGTGCTAGGGAGGTCAATCAAGAGACCCAGTACTTC
CSAREVNQETQYF